These T cell receptor beta chains were read from a single sample in a study of cytomegalovirus exposure and HLA in healthy donors. Clones were sequenced by immunoSEQ multiplex PCR, and TCRdb holds only the in-frame ones, with some missing. The sample's table shows some 83,000 clones. The sample comprised PBMCs. All receptors come from a woman younger than 45 in good health and CMV-seronegative. Each CDR3 is given with its conserved first and last residue. D genes are given only for firm matches.

J gene: TRBJ1-1
V gene: TRBV6-1
D gene: TRBD1
CDR3 DNA: TGTGCCATTGTTCGGGACAGGGGGATGAACACTGAAGCTTTCTTT
CDR3 protein: CAIVRDRGMNTEAFF

J gene: TRBJ2-3
V gene: TRBV5-1
D gene: TRBD2
CDR3 DNA: TGCGCCAGCAGGCCCACACTAGCGCGGTCGGATACGCAGTATTTT
CDR3 protein: CASRPTLARSDTQYF

J gene: TRBJ2-1
V gene: TRBV30
D gene: TRBD2
CDR3 DNA: TGTGCCTGGAGTGGGCTAGGGACTAGCGGGGCCAGCTCCTACAATGAGCAGTTCTTC
CDR3 protein: CAWSGLGTSGASSYNEQFF

J gene: TRBJ2-7
V gene: TRBV5-1
D gene: TRBD2
CDR3 DNA: TGCGCCAGTAATCCGGGACTAGCGGGAGTATGGGAGCAGTACTTC
CDR3 protein: CASNPGLAGVWEQYF

J gene: TRBJ2-1
V gene: TRBV29-1
D gene: -
CDR3 DNA: TGCAGCGTTGAGATCGGGACACTCAATGAGCAGTTCTTC
CDR3 protein: CSVEIGTLNEQFF

J gene: TRBJ2-7
V gene: TRBV5-1
D gene: TRBD1
CDR3 DNA: TGCGCCAGCAGCTTGGGGACAGGGCGATACGAGCAGTACTTC
CDR3 protein: CASSLGTGRYEQYF

J gene: TRBJ2-1
V gene: TRBV20-1
D gene: -
CDR3 DNA: TGCAGTGCACTTAATTACAATGAGCAGTTCTTC
CDR3 protein: CSALNYNEQFF

J gene: TRBJ2-2
V gene: TRBV25-1
D gene: -
CDR3 DNA: TGTGCCAGCAGTGATCTAGGACAGTCCGGGGAGCTGTTTTTT
CDR3 protein: CASSDLGQSGELFF

J gene: TRBJ2-3
V gene: TRBV30
D gene: -
CDR3 DNA: TGTGCCTGGAGTGGGGGAGACGGGACAGATACGCAGTATTTT
CDR3 protein: CAWSGGDGTDTQYF

J gene: TRBJ1-2
V gene: TRBV18
D gene: TRBD1
CDR3 DNA: TGTGCCAGCTCCTTGGACAGGGATAAAGGCTACACCTTC
CDR3 protein: CASSLDRDKGYTF

J gene: TRBJ2-3
V gene: TRBV29-1
D gene: TRBD2
CDR3 DNA: TGCAGCGTAGCGGGACTTTTCACAGATACGCAGTATTTT
CDR3 protein: CSVAGLFTDTQYF

J gene: TRBJ1-1
V gene: TRBV6-6
D gene: TRBD1
CDR3 DNA: TGTGCCAGCAATCAGGGGGCACTCACTGAAGCTTTCTTT
CDR3 protein: CASNQGALTEAFF

J gene: TRBJ2-2
V gene: TRBV29-1
D gene: -
CDR3 DNA: TGCAGCGTTGACACGGGTGTGGCCGGGGAGCTGTTTTTT
CDR3 protein: CSVDTGVAGELFF

J gene: TRBJ2-7
V gene: TRBV6-6
D gene: TRBD1
CDR3 DNA: TGTGCCAGCAGTTACGGGAAACAGGGGGCGGGCGAGCAGTACTTC
CDR3 protein: CASSYGKQGAGEQYF

J gene: TRBJ1-2
V gene: TRBV29-1
D gene: -
CDR3 DNA: TGCAGCACCTGGGGGGGCCTTTATGGCTACACCTTC
CDR3 protein: CSTWGGLYGYTF

J gene: TRBJ2-3
V gene: TRBV7-2
D gene: TRBD2
CDR3 DNA: TGTGCCAGCAGCCTGGGACTAGCGGGAGGTATGACAGATACGCAGTATTTT
CDR3 protein: CASSLGLAGGMTDTQYF

J gene: TRBJ2-7
V gene: TRBV5-6
D gene: -
CDR3 DNA: TGTGCCAGCAGCTTTGCCAGCGCCTACGAGCAGTACTTC
CDR3 protein: CASSFASAYEQYF

J gene: TRBJ1-1
V gene: TRBV19
D gene: -
CDR3 DNA: TGTGCCAGTAGTAACAGGGAGAACACTGAAGCTTTCTTT
CDR3 protein: CASSNRENTEAFF

J gene: TRBJ1-5
V gene: TRBV28
D gene: -
CDR3 DNA: TGTGCCAGCAGCCCCGGTCGGGGGGTCCTTCGGAATCAGCCCCAGCATTTT
CDR3 protein: CASSPGRGVLRNQPQHF

J gene: TRBJ2-3
V gene: TRBV30
D gene: TRBD2
CDR3 DNA: TGTGCCTGGAGCCCAGGTAGCGGGGGGACAACAGATACGCAGTATTTT
CDR3 protein: CAWSPGSGGTTDTQYF

J gene: TRBJ2-7
V gene: TRBV6-5
D gene: -
CDR3 DNA: TGTGCCAGCAGTTTGTCTTTAGCGGTTACTTACGAGCAGTACTTC
CDR3 protein: CASSLSLAVTYEQYF

J gene: TRBJ2-1
V gene: TRBV5-1
D gene: -
CDR3 DNA: TGCGCCAGCAGCTTAAACAGAGAAGACAATGAGCAGTTCTTC
CDR3 protein: CASSLNREDNEQFF

J gene: TRBJ2-7
V gene: TRBV5-1
D gene: -
CDR3 DNA: TGCGCCAGCAGCTTGGCGGGGGACTGGCTGTACGAGCAGTACTTC
CDR3 protein: CASSLAGDWLYEQYF

J gene: TRBJ1-1
V gene: TRBV19
D gene: TRBD1
CDR3 DNA: TGTGCCAGTAGTATTAACTCCGAGGACAGGGGGTCAAACACTGAAGCTTTCTTT
CDR3 protein: CASSINSEDRGSNTEAFF

J gene: TRBJ2-3
V gene: TRBV19
D gene: -
CDR3 DNA: TGTGCCAGTAGTATTGCGAGGGTCCCAGATACGCAGTATTTT
CDR3 protein: CASSIARVPDTQYF

J gene: TRBJ1-1
V gene: TRBV18
D gene: -
CDR3 DNA: TGTGCCAGCTCACCGCAGGACAGTTTGAACACTGAAGCTTTCTTT
CDR3 protein: CASSPQDSLNTEAFF

J gene: TRBJ1-3
V gene: TRBV30
D gene: -
CDR3 DNA: TGTGCCTGGACTACCTGGACTGCCTCTGGAAACACCATATATTTT
CDR3 protein: CAWTTWTASGNTIYF

J gene: TRBJ2-1
V gene: TRBV10-1
D gene: -
CDR3 DNA: TGCGCCAGCAGTGACGGGACTTCACCCCTTACCTACAATGAGCAGTTCTTC
CDR3 protein: CASSDGTSPLTYNEQFF

J gene: TRBJ1-1
V gene: TRBV9
D gene: TRBD1
CDR3 DNA: TGTGCCAGCAGCCCTACACCTGGGACAGCCATGAACACTGAAGCTTTCTTT
CDR3 protein: CASSPTPGTAMNTEAFF

J gene: TRBJ2-2
V gene: TRBV29-1
D gene: TRBD2
CDR3 DNA: TGCAGCGTTCCGACTAGCGGGGGGGCTTTCACCGGGGAGCTGTTTTTT
CDR3 protein: CSVPTSGGAFTGELFF

J gene: TRBJ1-2
V gene: TRBV19
D gene: -
CDR3 DNA: TGTGCCAGTAGGCCTCCAGGGGAGGGTGGCTACACCTTC
CDR3 protein: CASRPPGEGGYTF

J gene: TRBJ2-3
V gene: TRBV13
D gene: -
CDR3 DNA: TGTGCCAGCAGCTTAGAGCCTCCGGGGGGCACAGATACGCAGTATTTT
CDR3 protein: CASSLEPPGGTDTQYF

J gene: TRBJ2-7
V gene: TRBV6-1
D gene: TRBD1
CDR3 DNA: TGTGCCAGCAGTGGTAACAGGGGCCTCGGCGAGCAGTACTTC
CDR3 protein: CASSGNRGLGEQYF

J gene: TRBJ2-7
V gene: TRBV7-8
D gene: -
CDR3 DNA: TGTGCCAGCAGCTTAGCGCGAGGTCTCGAGCAGTACTTC
CDR3 protein: CASSLARGLEQYF

J gene: TRBJ2-5
V gene: TRBV5-5
D gene: TRBD1
CDR3 DNA: TGTGCCAGCAGCTCGGGGGTGACAGGGGCCCAAGAGACCCAGTACTTC
CDR3 protein: CASSSGVTGAQETQYF

J gene: TRBJ1-1
V gene: TRBV19
D gene: TRBD1
CDR3 DNA: TGTGCCAGTAGCGAAGGACAGGGGGTTAGTACTGAAGCTTTCTTT
CDR3 protein: CASSEGQGVSTEAFF

J gene: TRBJ2-1
V gene: TRBV6-5
D gene: -
CDR3 DNA: TGTGCCAGCAGCCAGGGGCAGAGCTCCGACAATGAGCAGTTCTTC
CDR3 protein: CASSQGQSSDNEQFF

J gene: TRBJ2-7
V gene: TRBV5-1
D gene: -
CDR3 DNA: TGCGCCAGCAGCTACGGGAATCGGTACGAGCAGTACTTC
CDR3 protein: CASSYGNRYEQYF

J gene: TRBJ2-7
V gene: TRBV18
D gene: TRBD1
CDR3 DNA: TGTGCCAGCTCGCCGGACAGGGCAATCTACGAGCAGTACTTC
CDR3 protein: CASSPDRAIYEQYF

J gene: TRBJ1-5
V gene: TRBV30
D gene: -
CDR3 DNA: TGTGCCTGGAGTCGCGGTACAGGGCTGTATAGCAATCAGCCCCAGCATTTT
CDR3 protein: CAWSRGTGLYSNQPQHF

J gene: TRBJ1-2
V gene: TRBV5-1
D gene: TRBD1
CDR3 DNA: TGCGCCAGCAGCGGCGGACAGGCCCCCCATCCGGCCTACACCTTC
CDR3 protein: CASSGGQAPHPAYTF